This is a list of T cell receptor beta chains from one sample in a study of T cell changes during pregnancy in multiple sclerosis. Clones were read by immunoSEQ multiplex PCR, and TCRdb kept only the in-frame ones, dropping some. This sample has about 100,000 clones, with around 92% found just once. The sample here was peripheral blood, taken in the second trimester of pregnancy. These receptors came from a female donor with multiple sclerosis, enrolled in a pregnancy study. CDR3s include the opening cysteine and the closing phenylalanine or tryptophan. A D gene is named only where the DNA matches it firmly. A row's size may be missing; if present it is once, few, many or a size class.

size,J,V,length,D,CDR3,DNA
.,TRBJ1-2,TRBV7-9,13,.,CASSSPVFFGYTF,TGTGCCAGCAGCTCCCCGGTTTTCTTTGGCTACACCTTC
.,TRBJ2-5,TRBV7-8,12,TRBD1,CASTGQGETQYF,TGTGCCAGTACTGGACAGGGTGAGACCCAGTACTTC
.,TRBJ2-1,TRBV19,13,.,CATAESSYNEQFF,TGTGCCACCGCGGAGAGCTCCTACAATGAGCAGTTCTTC
.,TRBJ1-2,TRBV28,13,.,CASGRGGNYGYTF,TGTGCCAGTGGCCGGGGAGGGAACTATGGCTACACCTTC
.,TRBJ2-2,TRBV27,13,TRBD1,CASSGQGYGELFF,TGTGCCAGCAGCGGACAGGGATACGGGGAGCTGTTTTTT
.,TRBJ2-7,TRBV7-9,13,.,CASSLDGSREQYF,TGTGCCAGCAGCTTAGACGGGAGTCGGGAGCAGTACTTC
.,TRBJ1-1,TRBV19,15,TRBD1,CASSTGTALNTEAFF,TGTGCCAGTAGTACCGGGACAGCTTTGAACACTGAAGCTTTCTTT
.,TRBJ1-2,TRBV4-1,13,.,CASSQQGTYGYTF,TGCGCCAGCAGCCAACAGGGAACGTATGGCTACACCTTC
.,TRBJ2-7,TRBV2,13,.,CASRRSSAGEQYF,TGTGCCAGCAGGAGATCTAGCGCCGGAGAGCAGTACTTC
.,TRBJ2-7,TRBV10-3,13,.,CAISESSVYEQYF,TGTGCCATCAGTGAGTCGAGCGTCTACGAGCAGTACTTC
.,TRBJ2-5,TRBV5-8,15,.,CASSLWGRGMETQYF,TGTGCCAGCAGCTTGTGGGGTAGGGGGATGGAGACCCAGTACTTC
.,TRBJ1-2,TRBV29-1,12,.,CSVWGGESGYTF,TGCAGCGTATGGGGAGGGGAAAGCGGCTACACCTTC
few,TRBJ1-1,TRBV29-1,11,.,CSVGQGREAFF,TGCAGCGTTGGCCAGGGCAGAGAAGCTTTCTTT
.,TRBJ2-3,TRBV5-4,13,TRBD2,CASSFATGLGEYF,TGTGCCAGCAGTTTTGCGACGGGACTAGGGGAGTATTTT
.,TRBJ2-3,TRBV6-1,15,TRBD1,CASSPGGQATDTQYF,TGTGCCAGCAGCCCCGGTGGACAGGCTACAGATACGCAGTATTTT
once,TRBJ2-7,TRBV29-1,13,TRBD1,CSVRDRGGYEQYF,TGCAGCGTTAGGGACAGGGGCGGCTACGAGCAGTACTTC
.,TRBJ1-1,TRBV29-1,15,.,CSVEGGRGMNTEAFF,TGCAGCGTTGAAGGGGGACGGGGGATGAACACTGAAGCTTTCTTT
.,TRBJ1-2,TRBV5-1,17,TRBD1,CASSLEGQGSLRYGYTF,TGCGCCAGCAGCTTGGAAGGACAGGGTTCCCTCCGGTATGGCTACACCTTC
once,TRBJ2-1,TRBV7-2,15,TRBD2,CASSRTSGKLNEQFF,TGTGCCAGCAGCCGGACTAGCGGGAAATTAAATGAGCAGTTCTTC
few,TRBJ1-1,TRBV7-3,13,.,CASSPQGNTEAFF,TGTGCCAGCAGCCCACAGGGGAACACTGAAGCTTTCTTT
.,TRBJ2-2,TRBV7-9,12,.,CASSLVGRELFF,TGTGCCAGCAGCTTAGTCGGGAGAGAGCTGTTTTTT
.,TRBJ2-5,TRBV10-3,15,TRBD2,CAISESGGFGETQYF,TGTGCCATCAGTGAGTCGGGGGGGTTCGGAGAGACCCAGTACTTC
once,TRBJ2-7,TRBV7-6,17,TRBD2,CASSLVSGAGGTYEQYF,TGTGCCAGCAGCTTAGTTAGTGGGGCGGGAGGTACCTACGAGCAGTACTTC
.,TRBJ2-7,TRBV5-5,14,TRBD1,CASSLTGGQYEQYF,TGTGCCAGCAGCTTAACAGGGGGCCAATACGAGCAGTACTTC
.,TRBJ2-7,TRBV28,16,.,CASSPTSTSGHYEQYF,TGTGCCAGCAGTCCGACCAGCACGAGCGGGCACTACGAGCAGTACTTC
few,TRBJ1-2,TRBV19,16,TRBD1,CASSISGTGKSYGYTF,TGTGCCAGTAGTATATCCGGGACAGGGAAGTCCTATGGCTACACCTTC
.,TRBJ2-5,TRBV7-9,13,.,CASRLDTQETQYF,TGTGCCAGCAGGTTGGACACCCAAGAGACCCAGTACTTC
.,TRBJ2-5,TRBV7-2,16,.,CASSPTLATRQETQYF,TGTGCCAGCAGCCCCACCCTAGCAACCCGCCAAGAGACCCAGTACTTC